The entry below gives a single TCR beta chain sequence along with its context. This specimen comes from a study of T cell changes during pregnancy in multiple sclerosis. Measured with immunoSEQ multiplex PCR; TCRdb has only the in-frame clones, and not every one. The repertoire consists of 60,000 to 85,000 clones, with 92% occurring once and the leading ten covering roughly 3.3%. The CDR3 contains 15 residues. V was trimmed by 0 bases and J by 6 bases, leaving 9 bases between them. CDR1 and CDR2 from the germline V gene are MGHRA and YSYEKL. The chain carries TRBV4-1 and TRBJ1-6; tentatively, D is TRBD1 (5 bases). Specimen: peripheral blood, collected after pregnancy. This TCR derives from a female donor in good health, enrolled as a control in a pregnancy study. CDR3 amino acids: CASSQEGRSNSPLHF. CDR3 DNA sequence: TGCGCCAGCAGCCAAGAGGGGCGTAGTAATTCACCCCTCCACTTT.